The 23 T cell receptor beta chains listed next were all sequenced from one sample in a study of tumor-infiltrating lymphocytes in primary liver carcinoma (dated by TCRdb to 2017 to 2019). Total RNA and DNA were co-extracted without cell sorting from approximately 20-30 mg of bulk tissue using the AllPrep DNA/RNA mini kit. The sample was run on an Illumina HiSeq 2500. TCRbeta-specific cDNA was reverse-transcribed from approximately 460 ng total RNA using a constant-region primer and ProtoScript II reverse transcriptase. Three nested multiplex PCR rounds, following a slightly modified ARM-PCR procedure, were used to build the TCRbeta libraries. Each of the first two PCR rounds ran for approximately 9 cycles and used multiplex TRBV1-TRBV30 forward primers together with a Cbeta reverse primer. TCRdb trimmed public reads at Q25 via fastp, called clones via MiXCR and kept in-frame beta chains. Rows are combined by CDR3 protein, so each entry shows the most common genes and DNA. Present in this sample are 20,000 to 25,000 distinct CDR3 sequences, 60% to 80% of which were seen just once. The top ten clonotypes cover approximately 40% of the sample.

The sample consisted of liver tumor tissue from sampling region 1. The cell subset or site label here, explained by the study, means: tumor region T1, superior pole. The receptors were gathered from a woman aged 30 to 39 with primary liver carcinoma and hepatitis B virus infection.

Concerning this clonotype: The conserved closing phenylalanine or tryptophan is absent in this CDR3, likely reflecting a read error. The DNA is omitted, as the CDR3 cannot be located on it reliably, and the CDR3 follows TCRdb's listing. The V and J genes are TRBV28 and TRBJ2-2; the table's D call of TRBD2 was not tested on the DNA. The CDR3 is 13 residues long, ends included. Germline CDR1 and CDR2: MDHEN and SYDVKM. The CDR3 spells CASGLSGSGEPFL.

V and J are TRBV24-1 and TRBJ2-1; weak D call: TRBD2 (5 bases). Germline CDR1 reads KGHDR; CDR2 reads SFDVKD. The V end was cut by 1 base, the J end by 11 bases, with 11 bases between. This CDR3 has 13 residues. CDR3 in amino acids: CATSDFVQTKQFF. The CDR3, as DNA: TGTGCCACCAGTGATTTCGTACAGACTAAGCAGTTCTTC.

Points on this clonotype: A read error may produce the germline difference seen at one junction end. The chain is built from TRBV13 and TRBJ2-3, with D unclear. The germline V gene has CDR1 PRHDT and CDR2 FYEKMQ (reference sequence). The CDR3 extends over 13 amino acids. CDR3 in amino acids: CASSSGLTDTHYF. CDR3 nucleotides: TGTGCCAGCAGTTCGGGTTTAACAGATACGCACTATTTT.

With respect to this clonotype: A junction end diverges from the germline sequence, so it may reflect a read error. This sequence joins TRBV30 and TRBJ2-1; TRBD2 matches at 12 bases. The germline V gene encodes CDR1 GTSNPN and CDR2 SVGIG (reference sequence). This CDR3 is built from 18 residues. CDR3 region: CAWSVMVTSGSSNNEQFF. DNA of the CDR3: TGTGCCTGGAGTGTAATGGTGACTAGCGGGAGCTCCAACAATGAGCAGTTCTTC.

The rearrangement uses TRBV7-8 and TRBJ2-3; maybe TRBD2 (5 bases). The CDR3 consists of 17 residues. Trimming took off 1 base at V and 11 bases at J, with 25 bases between the two ends. CDR1 SGHVS and CDR2 FQNEAQ come from the germline V gene. Here the CDR3 DNA reads TGTGCCAGCAGCTTAGAAGAGGCTAGAGGGAGCACATATAGGCAGTATTTT. Translation: CASSLEEARGSTYRQYF. The whole variable domain, remainder taken from reference TRBV7-8 and TRBJ2-3, is GAGVSQSPRYKVAKRGQDVALRCDPISGHVSLFWYQQALGQGPEFLTYFQNEAQLDKSGLPSDRFFAERPEGSVSTLKIQRTQQEDSAVYLCASSLEEARGSTYRQYFGPGTRLTVL.

Turning to this clonotype: A much larger clone lies a single base off, so this may be a read error. The chain recombines TRBV19 with TRBJ2-2, with 8 positions matching TRBD1. The CDR3 length is 16 residues. Germline CDR1 is LNHDA and CDR2 is SQIVND (reference sequence). The CDR3 nucleotides read TGTGCCAGTAGTATTCGACAGGGGTCCAACATCGGGGAGCTGTTTTTT. It encodes CASSIRQGSNIGELFF. The variable domain in full, with the rest retrieved from reference TRBV19 and TRBJ2-2, is DGGITQSPKYLFRKEGQNVTLSCEQNLNHDAMYWYRQDPGQGLRLIYYSQIVNDFQKGDIAEGYSVSREKKESFPLTVTSAQKNPTAFYLCASSIRQGSNIGELFFGEGSRLTVL.

This chain connects TRBV6-1 to TRBJ2-4; 7 bases agree with TRBD1. This CDR3 has 19 residues. The V gene end was trimmed by 0 bases and the J gene end by 8 bases; junction bases not matched to a gene: 19. Germline V lookup: CDR1 MNHNS, CDR2 SASEGT. In nucleotides, the CDR3 is TGTGCCAGCAGTGAAGCGCAATATCCACACGATCCCCAGGGGGACATTCAGTACTTC. Translated, it gives CASSEAQYPHDPQGDIQYF.

Comment on this clonotype: The junction does not match germline at one end; this may be a read error. The rearrangement uses TRBV11-1 and TRBJ2-2, with TRBD2 matching 7 bases. CDR1 and CDR2 from the germline V gene are SGHAT and FQDESV (reference sequence). This CDR3 is built from 16 residues. CDR3 amino acids: CASSLGGGTITGELFF. CDR3 sequence (DNA): TGTGCCAGCAGCTTAGGGGGGGGTACGATCACCGGGGAACTGTTTTTT.

With regard to this clonotype: Just one base apart from a much larger clone, this may be a read error. This likely comes from a read error, as the CDR3 has no conserved phenylalanine or tryptophan at its end. The rearrangement uses TRBV6-6 and TRBJ2-1; 7 positions match TRBD2. V lost 7 bases to trimming and J lost 9 bases; unmatched junction nucleotides: 9. The CDR3 covers 13 residues. Germline V lookup: CDR1 MNHNY, CDR2 SVGAGI (reference sequence). CDR3 loop: CASTHEGRGEQFL. For the CDR3, the DNA is TGTGCCAGCACCCACGAGGGGAGGGGTGAGCAGTTCTTA.

V is TRBV4-3 and J is TRBJ2-3; 7 nucleotides match TRBD2. V was pared by 2 bases and J by 4 bases, with 12 bases of the junction left unmatched. CDR1 is LGHNA and CDR2 is YSLEER in the germline V gene. The CDR3 is 17 amino acids. The CDR3 reads CASSQSWAGASADTQYF. The CDR3 DNA reads TGCGCCAGCAGCCAAAGTTGGGCGGGAGCCTCCGCAGATACGCAGTATTTT.

With respect to this clonotype: A read error may produce the germline difference seen at one junction end. V usage is TRBV14 and J usage is TRBJ2-5; a weak D match, TRBD1 (6 bases). CDR3 size: 15 residues. The germline gives CDR1 SGHDN, CDR2 FVKESK. CDR3 coding DNA: TGTGCCAGCAGTCAAGACAGGTCTTCCCAAGAGGCCCAGTACTTC. Translated, it gives CASSQDRSSQEAQYF.

Turning to this clonotype: The junction departs from germline at one end; a sequencing error may be responsible. J is TRBJ1-5 and V is TRBV28, with D perhaps matching TRBD1 (5 bases). Germline V CDR1 and CDR2: MDHEN, SYDVKM. CDR3 length equals 12 residues. CDR3 nucleotides: TGTACCAGCAGTGTCTCCGGAACAGGCCAGAATTTT. Residues: CTSSVSGTGQNF.

Remarks on this clonotype: Compared with germline, one end of the junction differs, possibly owing to a read error. This chain connects TRBV4-3 to TRBJ1-2; D is unclear. Per germline, CDR1 LGHNA and CDR2 YSLEER. There are 14 residues in the CDR3. The CDR3 loop is CANSTESEIYGYTF. The DNA for the CDR3 is TGCGCCAACAGCACTGAGTCGGAGATCTATGGCTACACCTTC.

Turning to this clonotype: Its ends do not fully match the called genes, so a read error is possible. The V and J genes are TRBV5-4 and TRBJ2-3; 10 bases map to TRBD2. The CDR3 has 18 amino acids. Looked up from germline, CDR1 is SGHNT and CDR2 is YYREEE (reference sequence). The CDR3: CATSNPAASGSRTDTRYF. As DNA, the CDR3 is TGTGCCACCAGTAACCCGGCGGCTAGCGGGAGTCGGACAGATACGCGGTACTTT.

With respect to this clonotype: The junction and the germline gene differ at one end; a read error may be behind it. This chain joins TRBV11-1 and TRBJ2-7; D not resolved. This CDR3 is built from 13 residues. Germline V gene sequence: CDR1 SGHAT, CDR2 FQDESV (reference sequence). CDR3: CTSSLGYLREQYF. In DNA, the CDR3 is TGTACGAGCAGCTTAGGCTACCTCCGCGAGCAATACTTC. The whole variable domain, remainder taken from reference TRBV11-1 and TRBJ2-7, is EAEVAQSPRYKITEKSQAVAFWCDPISGHATLYWYRQILGQGPELLVQFQDESVVDDSQLPKDRFSAERLKGVDSTLKIQPAELGDSAMYLCTSSLGYLREQYFGPGTRLTVT.

The chain links TRBV7-9 to TRBJ2-1, with 11 bases aligning to TRBD2. Germline CDR1 is SEHNR and CDR2 is FQNEAQ (reference sequence). This CDR3 is built from 16 residues. The CDR3 DNA reads TGTACCACCAGCTTAGGGACTAGCGGAGCTAGGAATGAGCAGTTCTTC. Translated: CTTSLGTSGARNEQFF. The complete variable domain, with remaining parts taken from reference TRBV7-9 and TRBJ2-1, reads DTGVSQNPRHKITKRGQNVTFRCDPISEHNRLYWYRQTLGQGPEFLTYFQNEAQLEKSRLLSDRFSAERPKGSFSTLEIQRTEQGDSAMYLCTTSLGTSGARNEQFFGPGTRLTVL.

On this clonotype: At one of its ends the junction is not consistent with the germline gene, which may arise from a read error. The chain employs TRBV11-2 and TRBJ2-1; 12 positions agree with TRBD2. In germline, CDR1 is SGHAT, CDR2 FQNNGV. CDR3 length: 17 residues. The CDR3 DNA reads TGTACCAGCAGCCTTACTAGCGGGAGGTTCCCAAGTGATGAGCAGTTCTTC. It specifies CTSSLTSGRFPSDEQFF.

Concerning this clonotype: Sequence at one end of the junction differs from germline and may be a read error. V is TRBV11-2 and J is TRBJ2-1, with TRBD2 matching over 12 bases. Per the germline V gene, CDR1 is SGHAT and CDR2 is FQNNGV. The CDR3 is 17 residues long. CDR3 DNA: TGTGCCAGCAGCCTTACTAGCGGGGGGTTCCCAGGCGATGAGGAGTCCTTC. This gives the protein CASSLTSGGFPGDEESF.

Points on this clonotype: Germline is not matched at one junction end, which may reflect a read error. The rearrangement joins TRBV5-4 to TRBJ2-3; D is possibly TRBD1 (5 bases). Germline V gene lookup returns CDR1 SGHNT and CDR2 YYREEE (reference sequence). The CDR3 loop spans 17 amino acids. The CDR3 DNA reads TGTGCTAGCAGCGTAGACGGACACCCTCCACCCACAGATGCACAGTATTTT. Its translation is CASSVDGHPPPTDAQYF.

As to this clonotype: One end of the junction is discordant with germline, which a read error may explain. The chain carries TRBV11-2 and TRBJ1-6; D may be TRBD1 (5 bases). The CDR3 covers 15 residues. Germline CDR1 is SGHAT and CDR2 is FQNNGV. The CDR3 here is CASPITKGTNSPLYF. CDR3 DNA sequence: TGTGCCAGCCCTATCACCAAGGGGACTAATTCACCCCTCTACTTT.

Comments on this clonotype: Lacking the conserved final phenylalanine or tryptophan, this CDR3 likely reflects a read error. No DNA is shown, since the ends of the CDR3 on it are uncertain; the CDR3 is the one TCRdb lists. The chain is built from TRBV11-2 and TRBJ1-1; the D segment call TRBD1 is taken from the table without a DNA check. The germline V gene encodes CDR1 SGHAT and CDR2 FQNNGV. Counting both end residues, the CDR3 totals 20 amino acids. The CDR3: CASSARDGGCERWSNTEAFS.

This clonotype occurred once. The germline gene is not matched at one end of the junction; a read error may be the cause. J is TRBJ1-5 and V is TRBV6-5; D unclear. The CDR3 loop spans 17 amino acids. Germline V gives CDR1 MNHEY, CDR2 SVGAGI. The CDR3 is CASSYYRVRNSYQPQHF. CDR3 in DNA: TGTGCCAGCAGTTACTATCGGGTCAGAAATAGCTATCAGCCCCAGCATTTT.

Turning to this clonotype: Its ends do not fully match the called genes, so a read error is possible. The V gene is TRBV5-6, the J gene TRBJ2-3; 11 nucleotides align to TRBD2. CDR1 is SGHDT and CDR2 is YYEEEE in the germline V gene. This CDR3 has 14 amino acids. This CDR3 is CASSPLAGVDTRYF. The DNA for the CDR3 is TGTGCCAGCAGCCCACTAGCGGGAGTAGATACGCGGTATTTT.